This TCR beta chain was observed in a study of T-cell memory formation after mild COVID-19. General study results and limits: Nothing showed for sure that second-wave clones peaking on day 37 were SARS-CoV-2 specific. Contracting CD4+ clones sat mainly in CM and EM; CD8+ in EMRA. Clones that shrank (day 15 to 85) were balanced CD4/CD8, whereas later expanders leaned CD4+.

This clonotype was found a few times. Its antigen is not known. Germline assignment: CDR1 SEHNR and CDR2 FQNEAQ (reference sequence). Deletions cut 4 bases from V and 8 bases from J, with 11 bases between. CDR3 length equals 12 residues. MiXCR, run by TCRdb on the 5' RACE reads, gives a single entry per CDR3 protein. The data show some 62,000 distinct CDR3 sequences, 9.3% seen once. This chain links TRBV7-9 with TRBJ1-2; D is undetermined. Sample: PBMCs or a T cell subset sorted from them (not recorded which). The receptor comes from a young man who had mild COVID-19 (a few samples of this study predate the infection). Cell type and time point are not known. This chain's CDR3 is CASSSKQVGYTF. The CDR3 nucleotides are TGTGCCAGCAGCTCCAAGCAAGTCGGCTACACCTTC.